This T cell receptor beta chain stems from a study of cytomegalovirus exposure and HLA in healthy donors. Across the whole study: About 80 million unique TCRs from HLA-typed donors made up an early data release.

V dropped 0 bases and J dropped 0 bases, with 7 bases sitting between them. The germline gives CDR1 SGDLS, CDR2 YYNGEE. The CDR3 has 15 residues. PCR was performed using 60 Vbeta and 13 Jbeta primers. Produced via immunoSEQ multiplex PCR; TCRdb's table is partial and in-frame only. The sample records roughly 78,000 clones, approximately 57% being singletons. This clonotype was sampled from a man aged 25-45 years in good health and CMV-seropositive. The chain links TRBV9 to TRBJ1-5; no reliable D call. Sequencing used PBMCs. Written as DNA, the CDR3 is TGTGCCAGCAGCGTAGACGGTTATAGCAATCAGCCCCAGCATTTT. Translated, it gives CASSVDGYSNQPQHF.